Below, 10 T cell receptor beta chains from the same sample are listed, as sequenced in a study of shared clonotypes between healthy human individuals. TCRdb's table, derived via immunoSEQ multiplex PCR, lists solely in-frame clones and lacks some. This table holds more than 1.2 million clones, around 98.5% found once. Material for sequencing was naive CD4+ T cells sorted from blood. Subset indicated: CD45RA+ positively selected. These receptors came from a man younger than 45 in good health.

Here the CDR3 reads CASSEQGVVGYGYTF. Here the CDR3 DNA reads TGTGCCAGCAGTGAACAGGGTGTGGTCGGCTATGGCTACACCTTC. The V and J genes are TRBV6-1 and TRBJ1-2; D is perhaps TRBD1 (5 bases). Trimming pared 2 bases from V and 4 bases from J, leaving 14 bases between. Germline V lookup: CDR1 MNHNS, CDR2 SASEGT. CDR3 length: 15 amino acids.

The chain links TRBV29-1 to TRBJ2-1, with 10 bases that match TRBD1. J lost 5 bases, V lost 7 bases, and 2 bases had no gene match. Germline values: CDR1 SQVTM, CDR2 ANQGSEA. This CDR3 contains 12 residues. The CDR3 nucleotides are TGCAGCGCCGGGACAGGGGACAATGAGCAGTTCTTC. Translating gives CSAGTGDNEQFF.

The chain links TRBV6-1 to TRBJ2-7; TRBD1 matches at 9 bases. The V segment lost 11 bases and the J segment 2 bases; nucleotides outside the gene matches: 10. CDR3 size: 14 residues. Germline lookup yields CDR1 MNHNS and CDR2 SASEGT. For the CDR3, the DNA is TGTGCCGCCGCAAGAGGGACAGGGCCCTACGAGCAGTACTTC. It codes for CAAARGTGPYEQYF.

The genes are TRBV7-8 and TRBJ1-5; 7 bases map to TRBD1. Germline CDR1 is SGHVS and CDR2 is FQNEAQ. The J segment lost 2 bases and the V segment lost 5 bases, leaving 15 bases of the junction unmatched. The CDR3 runs to 18 residues. CDR3 nucleotides: TGTGCCAGCAGCCCACAGGGGACCTCTCCAAGTGGCAATCAGCCCCAGCATTTT. Translating it yields CASSPQGTSPSGNQPQHF.

This clone showed up just once. The V and J genes are TRBV7-9 and TRBJ1-3; maybe TRBD1 (6 bases). This CDR3 spans 18 amino acids. The germline V and J ends were trimmed by 5 bases and 6 bases, with 26 bases remaining between them. Looked up from germline, CDR1 is SEHNR and CDR2 is FQNEAQ (reference sequence). The CDR3 bases are TGTGCCAGCAGCCTTTGGACCTTTCCCACAGGGTCTCAAAACACCATATATTTT. It specifies CASSLWTFPTGSQNTIYF.

The chain joins TRBV19 to TRBJ2-2, with TRBD1 matching over 11 bases. The J segment lost 4 bases and the V segment lost 7 bases, leaving 17 bases of the junction unmatched. The CDR3 loop spans 19 amino acids. Per the germline V gene, CDR1 is LNHDA and CDR2 is SQIVND (reference sequence). CDR3 residues: CASTLPAGWGTGGTGELFF. CDR3 sequence (DNA): TGTGCCAGTACCCTTCCCGCTGGCTGGGGGACAGGGGGCACCGGGGAGCTGTTTTTT.

The chain employs TRBV18 and TRBJ2-2, with a possible D match to TRBD2 (5 bases). The germline V gene encodes CDR1 KGHSH and CDR2 LQKENI. The CDR3 is 15 amino acids. Trimming removed 3 bases at V and 7 bases at J, with 15 bases between. The CDR3 reads CASSPAGGNIGELFF. In DNA, the CDR3 is TGTGCCAGCTCACCGGCGGGCGGCAATATCGGGGAGCTGTTTTTT.

V usage is TRBV9 and J usage is TRBJ2-5; TRBD2 matches 9 bases. In germline, CDR1 is SGDLS, CDR2 YYNGEE. V shed 4 bases and J 5 bases; nucleotides not matched to a gene: 12. The CDR3 is made up of 16 amino acids. The CDR3 bases are TGTGCCAGCAGCCCCTGGGGGGGCGGGAGGGCTGAGACCCAGTACTTC. It translates to CASSPWGGGRAETQYF.

The V and J genes are TRBV4-1 and TRBJ2-3; 8 nucleotides agree with TRBD1. The V segment lost 4 bases and the J segment 2 bases; nucleotides outside the gene matches: 14. The CDR3 length is 18 residues. Germline lookup yields CDR1 MGHRA and CDR2 YSYEKL. CDR3 region: CASSRFGQGLMPTDTQYF. The CDR3 DNA is TGCGCCAGCAGCCGATTCGGACAGGGTTTGATGCCCACAGATACGCAGTATTTT.

The chain uses TRBV11-3 and TRBJ2-7, with D perhaps matching TRBD1 (6 bases). Germline V gene sequence: CDR1 SGHNT, CDR2 YENEEA. V was pared by 4 bases and J by 0 bases, with 13 bases between. CDR3 length: 15 residues. CDR3 sequence: CASSSGAGSSYEQYF. DNA of the CDR3: TGTGCCAGCAGCTCAGGGGCAGGGAGCTCCTACGAGCAGTACTTC.